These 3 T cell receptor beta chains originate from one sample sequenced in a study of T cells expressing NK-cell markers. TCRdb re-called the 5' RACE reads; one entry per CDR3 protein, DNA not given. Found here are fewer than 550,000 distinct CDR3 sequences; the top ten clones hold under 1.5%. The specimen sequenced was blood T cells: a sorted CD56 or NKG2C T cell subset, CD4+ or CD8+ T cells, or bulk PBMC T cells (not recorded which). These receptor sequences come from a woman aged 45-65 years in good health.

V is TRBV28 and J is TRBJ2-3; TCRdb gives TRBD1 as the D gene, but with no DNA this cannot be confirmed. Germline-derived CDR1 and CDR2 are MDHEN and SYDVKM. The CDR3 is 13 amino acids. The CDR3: CATRGWAGGGQYF.

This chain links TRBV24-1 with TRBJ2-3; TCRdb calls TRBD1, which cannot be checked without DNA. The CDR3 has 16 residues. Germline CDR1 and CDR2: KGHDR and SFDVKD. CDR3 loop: CATSDPGQRGTDTQYF.

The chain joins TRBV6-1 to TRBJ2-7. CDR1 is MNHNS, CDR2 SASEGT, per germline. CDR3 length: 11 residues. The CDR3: CASSEGPEQYF.